One sample yielded the 19 T cell receptor beta chains listed below, sequenced in a study of blood T cell repertoires in COVID-19. Generated by immunoSEQ multiplex PCR, the TCRdb table keeps only in-frame clones and is missing some. The sample holds approximately 200,000 clones; 70% to 90% are singletons and the top ten take 2.5% to 3.5%. Material: peripheral blood. These receptors were collected from a man aged 50 to 60 who had recovered from COVID-19.

This clone was observed once. The chain couples TRBV1 to TRBJ1-5. TRBV1 is noted as a pseudogene. The CDR3 runs to 17 residues. In DNA, the CDR3 is TGCACCAGCAGCCAAGATTGTAGGGGAGGACTGAGTCAGCCCCAGCATTTT. Protein: CTSSQDCRGGLSQPQHF.

V and J are TRBV28 and TRBJ2-2, with 7 bases fitting TRBD2. J was trimmed by 1 base and V by 7 bases; bases with no gene match: 0. The V gene's germline CDR1 is MDHEN and CDR2 SYDVKM. There are 13 residues in the CDR3. The DNA for the CDR3 is TGTGCCAGCAAGCGGGAGAACACCGGGGAGCTGTTTTTT. It yields the protein CASKRENTGELFF.

This clone was recorded only once. The chain uses TRBV4-1 and TRBJ1-5; 11 positions agree with TRBD1. V dropped 2 bases and J dropped 7; count of bases not matched to a gene: 7. CDR1 is MGHRA, CDR2 YSYEKL, per germline. CDR3 length: 16 residues. CDR3 DNA: TGCGCCAGCAGCCAACCCACCGGGACAGGGGGACAGCCCCAGCATTTT. This codes for CASSQPTGTGGQPQHF.

The chain uses TRBV24-1 and TRBJ2-2, with D tentatively TRBD1 (6 bases). This CDR3 comprises 17 residues. Germline lookup yields CDR1 KGHDR and CDR2 SFDVKD. Trimming removed 4 bases at V and 0 bases at J, with 14 bases between. The CDR3 protein is CATSDTIGTTNTGELFF. CDR3 bases: TGTGCCACCAGTGACACCATCGGGACAACGAACACCGGGGAGCTGTTTTTT.

This chain connects TRBV6-1 to TRBJ1-2, with D unresolved. CDR3 length equals 15 residues. CDR1 MNHNS and CDR2 SASEGT come from the germline V gene. V was cut by 0 bases and J by 5 bases, with 13 bases left in between. The CDR3 protein is CASSEALAAIYGYTF. CDR3 sequence (DNA): TGTGCCAGCAGTGAAGCGCTAGCAGCAATATATGGCTACACCTTC.

CDR3 nucleotide sequence: TGTGCCAGCACCAAGGGACTAGCGGGAGGGTTGGAGACCCAGTACTTC. Translating gives CASTKGLAGGLETQYF. This chain links TRBV7-2 with TRBJ2-5, with TRBD2 matching over 16 bases. With V trimmed by 7 bases and J by 5 bases, 7 bases remained unmatched. Germline V gene lookup returns CDR1 SGHTA and CDR2 FQGNSA. CDR3 length equals 16 residues.

The J gene is TRBJ1-3, the V gene TRBV14; no firm D call. The V end lost 0 bases, the J end lost 4 bases, and 10 bases lay between the germline ends. Germline assignment: CDR1 SGHDN and CDR2 FVKESK. The CDR3 is made up of 15 amino acids. The CDR3: CASSQDGVNGNTIYF. The CDR3 region has the DNA TGTGCCAGCAGCCAAGACGGGGTAAACGGAAACACCATATATTTT.

CDR3 nucleotides: TGCGCCAGCAGCCCCAACTACGACAGGTCCCGGTACGAGCAGTACTTC. It encodes CASSPNYDRSRYEQYF. This rearrangement joins TRBV5-1 to TRBJ2-7, with D perhaps TRBD1 (6 bases). Per the germline V gene, CDR1 is SGHRS and CDR2 is YFSETQ. The CDR3 runs 16 residues. V dropped 4 bases and J dropped 4 bases, with 21 bases sitting between them.

This chain links TRBV3-1 (or the pseudogene TRBV3-2) with TRBJ2-7; 9 bases map to TRBD2. Germline-derived CDR1 and CDR2 are LGHDT and YNNKEL (reference sequence). This CDR3 is 15 amino acids long. V trimming: 5 bases; J trimming: 8 bases; junction bases outside the gene matches: 13. The CDR3 DNA sequence: TGTGCCAGCAGCTTAGCGGGAGTTCAGGGAGGTAAGCAGTACTTC. It specifies CASSLAGVQGGKQYF.

This clone appeared once. The chain is built from TRBV6-6 and TRBJ1-6; TRBD1 might be the D (5 bases). Per the germline V gene, CDR1 is MNHNY and CDR2 is SVGAGI (reference sequence). V dropped 6 bases and J dropped 9 bases, with 9 bases sitting between them. The CDR3 totals 12 residues. The CDR3 nucleotides are TGTGCCAGCAGGCATCAGGGTTCACCCCTCCACTTT. Residues: CASRHQGSPLHF.

V and J are TRBV30 and TRBJ1-3, with D tentatively TRBD1 (6 bases). The CDR3 contains 15 residues. Per germline, CDR1 GTSNPN and CDR2 SVGIG (reference sequence). The V gene lost 1 base and the J gene lost 0 bases, with 10 bases spanning the gap. CDR3 residues: CAWSDRAHSGNTIYF. The CDR3 coding sequence is TGTGCCTGGAGTGACAGGGCCCACTCTGGAAACACCATATATTTT.

This clone has more than one count but fewer than ten. The chain is built from TRBV27 and TRBJ2-1, with D maybe TRBD2 (6 bases). Trimming left V 2 bases short and J 7 bases short, with 12 bases between. The CDR3 extends over 14 amino acids. Germline CDR1 reads MNHEY; CDR2 reads SMNVEV (reference sequence). For the CDR3, the DNA is TGTGCCAGCAGTTTAGCGGCTAGCGTGAATGAGCAGTTCTTC. Translating it yields CASSLAASVNEQFF.

The rearrangement uses TRBV5-4 and TRBJ2-1, with 8 bases lining up with TRBD2. The germline CDR1 and CDR2 sequences are SGHNT and YYREEE (reference sequence). The V segment lost 4 bases and the J segment 2 bases; nucleotides outside the gene matches: 11. The CDR3 covers 17 residues. CDR3 bases: TGTGCCAGCAGCGGGGGGTATGCTAGCGGGCCCTACAATGAGCAGTTCTTC. The encoded protein is CASSGGYASGPYNEQFF.

The chain is built from TRBV14 and TRBJ2-1; 10 bases line up with TRBD2. This CDR3 is 16 amino acids long. Germline CDR1 reads SGHDN; CDR2 reads FVKESK. V gave up 2 bases and J gave up 3 bases; unmatched junction bases: 4. Here the CDR3 reads CASSQPGLAVYNEQFF. The CDR3 DNA is TGTGCCAGCAGCCAACCCGGACTAGCGGTCTACAATGAGCAGTTCTTC.

This chain's CDR3 is CASLYRGHSCGYTF. Written as DNA, the CDR3 is TGTGCCAGCCTCTACAGGGGGCATTCCTGCGGCTACACCTTC. J is TRBJ1-2 and V is TRBV27; 9 bases are a match to TRBD1. The trim removed 8 bases at V and 8 bases at J, leaving 12 bases unmatched. CDR1 and CDR2 from the germline V gene are MNHEY and SMNVEV (reference sequence). The CDR3 loop spans 14 amino acids.

The rearrangement joins TRBV6-1 to TRBJ1-2, with D perhaps TRBD1 (6 bases). Germline CDR1 MNHNS, CDR2 SASEGT. The V and J ends lost 2 bases and 4 bases respectively, with 11 bases between them. The CDR3 is 14 amino acids. The CDR3 sequence: CASSEIIGGYGYTF. CDR3 coding DNA: TGTGCCAGCAGTGAAATAATAGGGGGCTATGGCTACACCTTC.

The CDR3 is CASTPKGGESYNEQFF. The CDR3 DNA reads TGTGCCAGCACCCCCAAAGGGGGGGAGTCCTACAATGAGCAGTTCTTC. The rearrangement links TRBV7-9 to TRBJ2-1; tentative D call: TRBD2 (7 bases). Germline CDR1 SEHNR, CDR2 FQNEAQ (reference sequence). This CDR3 comprises 16 residues. V was trimmed by 7 bases and J by 1 base, leaving 17 bases between them.

The V and J genes are TRBV28 and TRBJ1-4; tentatively, D is TRBD1 (6 bases). Germline V CDR1 and CDR2: MDHEN, SYDVKM. This CDR3 comprises 13 residues. Trimming shortened V by 6 bases and J by 7 bases, and 12 bases separated the two germline ends. The CDR3 loop is CASSRTVGEKLFF. The CDR3 DNA sequence: TGTGCCAGCAGCCGGACAGTCGGTGAAAAACTGTTTTTT.

This clone has just one count. The gene calls are TRBV29-1 and TRBJ2-2, with TRBD2 as a possible D gene (6 bases). V lost 3 bases, J lost 4 bases, and 15 bases lay in between. In germline, CDR1 is SQVTM, CDR2 ANQGSEA. The CDR3 extends over 15 amino acids. CDR3 bases: TGCAGCGTTGAGGACTACACCCTCAGCACCGGGGAGCTGTTTTTT. Translated, it gives CSVEDYTLSTGELFF.